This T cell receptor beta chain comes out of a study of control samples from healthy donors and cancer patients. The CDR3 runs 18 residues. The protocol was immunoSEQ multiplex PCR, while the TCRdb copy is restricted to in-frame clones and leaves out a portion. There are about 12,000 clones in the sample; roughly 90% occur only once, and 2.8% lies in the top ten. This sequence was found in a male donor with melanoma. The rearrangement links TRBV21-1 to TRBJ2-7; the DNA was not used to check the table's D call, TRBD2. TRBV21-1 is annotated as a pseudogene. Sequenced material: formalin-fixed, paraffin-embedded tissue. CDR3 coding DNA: TGTGCCAGCAGCATACCTGGGACTAGCCGAAACAGCTCCTACGAGCAGTACGTC. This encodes CASSIPGTSRNSSYEQYV.